The present TCR beta chain was sequenced within a study of CD8+ T cells in alopecia areata (dated by TCRdb to 2017 to 2018). Describing the broader study: The treated patients, all with moderate-to-severe alopecia areata, were enrolled in an open-label pilot trial of oral tofacitinib given at 5 to 10 mg twice daily. Patients received tofacitinib for 6 to 18 months and were then followed off drug for 6 months to check for delayed response and recurrence. The SALT score, which quantifies the percentage of affected scalp surface area, was used to measure disease severity in treated patients. The study used high-throughput TCRbeta sequencing to examine T cell clonal expansion in alopecia areata, in both the C3H/HeJ mouse model and human patients. On the human side, TCRbeta sequencing was run on scalp tissue and on sorted CD4+ and CD8+ peripheral blood T cells from healthy controls and from alopecia areata patients with either patchy or totalis/universalis disease. Patients on tofacitinib were biopsied at baseline and after 4 and 24 weeks of treatment, and several of the patients also had a later scalp biopsy. Scalp clonality was compared among normal scalp (n=4), patchy alopecia areata scalp (n=8), and alopecia totalis/universalis scalp (n=8). RNA came from the PAXgene miRNA kit for fixed scalp, the miRNeasy kit for PBMCs, and the RNeasy kit for mouse skin. TCRbeta CDR3 regions were amplified by immunoSEQ multiplex PCR using 35 Vbeta forward and 13 Jbeta reverse primers. The paper as a whole reports these results and caveats: Compared with mice, TCR sequences shared between patients were less clear, possibly partly because of HLA diversity across the patient population. Tofacitinib significantly decreased scalp clonality and the number of expanded CD8+ clones among the top 100 scalp clones. Unlike mouse skin, where gammadelta T cells dominate, normal human skin contains resident alphabeta T cells that get sequenced too, which complicates analysis of the scalp TCR repertoire. Higher clonality and more expanded CD8+ clones were observed in lesional scalp than in normal scalp, particularly in alopecia totalis/universalis, a finding suggestive of antigenic drive. Because the treated cohort was small and included a single nonresponder, larger studies are needed to assess links between baseline CD8+ expansion and response. Many expanded lesional clones were found to persist in scalp and blood during tofacitinib treatment, and relapse after treatment cessation may be partly explained by this persistence.

This sample's time point label indicates: around 22 weeks on oral tofacitinib. In light of the paper, this sample's treatment or condition label describes: oral pan-JAK inhibitor, 5-10 mg twice daily. Lesional scalp punch biopsies and peripheral blood were obtained from alopecia areata patients. PBMCs were isolated by density centrifugation and stained for CD3, CD4 and CD8, after which CD4+ and CD8+ T cells were sorted on a FACSAria. The library was made by the immunoSEQ multiplex PCR assay. To provide template for TCR sequencing, every sample had RNA extracted and reverse transcribed into cDNA. SuperScript III was used to make first-strand cDNA, primed with a 2:1 mix of oligo-dT and random hexamers. Amplification bias was assessed with a synthetic immune receptor repertoire, and residual bias was removed computationally. The authors' analysis ran thus. Raw reads were preprocessed to remove errors, and CDR3 was defined by IMGT conventions from the conserved cysteine to phenylalanine. Clonality was computed as 1 minus the Shannon entropy, with the entropy normalized by log2 of the number of productive unique TCRs. Whether scalp clones were CD4 or CD8 was inferred by matching scalp TCRbeta sequences against CD4 and CD8 repertoires sorted from blood. TCRdb limited this immuneACCESS table to in-frame rearrangements with V and J called. A share of clones is missing; checked studies link under half to unresolved V genes, and the rest is unexplained. That table gives V, J and clone size, and the DNA gave D and trimming. Within this sample are under 150,000 clones, with around three fifths of them counted one time only. About 3.3% of the sample lies in the top ten.

Counted from cysteine to phenylalanine, this CDR3 has 12 amino acids. The entry retains the CDR3 DNA only, 36 bases that are in frame from base 1. Deletion took 4 bases off V and 8 bases off J, with a span of 9 bases between the germline ends. The germline V gene specifies MGHDK as CDR1 and SYGVNS as CDR2. A remark on this clone: Its antigen has not been determined. Qualities for individual bases were not recorded, and no much larger clone is one base off.

The receptor's source is a human donor with alopecia areata. The V and J segments used are TRBV25-1 and TRBJ1-3, with an unclear D gene assignment. The source was CD4+ T cells sorted from blood, collected at week 24, from a patient treated with tofacitinib. CDR3 region: CASSAPADTIYF. The bases read TGTGCCAGCAGTGCTCCGGCGGACACCATATATTTT.